The rows below give T cell receptor beta chains drawn from one sample of a study of T-cell reconstitution after alpha-beta-depleted transplantation in children. Using its own MiXCR run on the PCR reads, TCRdb lists one record per CDR3 protein. This sample has more than 150,000 distinct CDR3 sequences, with approximately 6.8% found just once. This material consisted of PBMCs from the stem cell graft donor, taken from the stem cell graft. The receptor set was obtained from a human donor who donated a stem cell graft to a child with Wiskott-Aldrich syndrome. CDR3s include the opening cysteine and the closing phenylalanine or tryptophan. D genes are given only for firm matches. The size field is filled for only some rows; it gives once, few, many or a size class.

J | D | V | size | CDR3 | DNA
TRBJ2-3 | TRBD2 | TRBV20-1 | . | CSAVSFRAGPTQNTDTQYF | TGCAGTGCTGTTAGTTTTCGAGCGGGACCCACCCAAAACACAGATACGCAGTATTTT
TRBJ2-5 | . | TRBV19 | many | CASSRGSVETQYF | TGTGCCAGTAGTAGGGGCAGCGTTGAGACCCAGTACTTC
TRBJ2-7 | . | TRBV10-3 | many | CAISEVQGYEQYF | TGTGCCATCAGTGAGGTACAGGGCTACGAGCAGTACTTC
TRBJ2-1 | . | TRBV5-1 | many | CASTLGKSNHEQFF | TGCGCCAGCACTTTGGGGAAATCGAACCATGAGCAGTTCTTC
TRBJ2-2 | . | TRBV3-1 | few | CASSQGTPGYTGELFF | TGTGCCAGCAGCCAAGGGACACCCGGATACACCGGGGAGCTGTTTTTT
TRBJ2-7 | TRBD1 | TRBV18 | many | CASSSTGSSYEQYF | TGTGCCAGCTCATCGACAGGGAGCTCCTACGAGCAGTACTTC
TRBJ1-1 | . | TRBV25-1 | . | CASSDQAVTANTEAFF | TGTGCCAGCAGTGACCAAGCGGTGACAGCCAACACTGAAGCTTTCTTT
TRBJ2-5 | . | TRBV4-1 | many | CASSQDLETQYF | TGCGCCAGCAGCCAAGATTTAGAGACCCAGTACTTC
TRBJ2-1 | . | TRBV20-1 | many | CSARSSLYGNEQFF | TGCAGTGCTAGATCTAGCCTTTACGGCAATGAGCAGTTCTTC
TRBJ2-2 | . | TRBV11-2 | . | CASSINPGAGELFF | TGTGCCAGCAGCATAAATCCCGGCGCCGGGGAGCTGTTTTTT
TRBJ2-1 | TRBD2 | TRBV6-5 | . | CASSRGLAGGPDEQFF | TGTGCCAGCAGTAGGGGACTAGCGGGGGGTCCGGATGAGCAGTTCTTC
TRBJ2-2 | . | TRBV5-1 | many | CASSLALGTSSGELFF | TGCGCCAGCAGCTTGGCCTTGGGGACTTCCTCCGGGGAGCTGTTTTTT
TRBJ2-5 | TRBD1 | TRBV20-1 | many | CSARDIDRGQETQYF | TGCAGTGCTAGAGATATCGACAGGGGGCAAGAGACCCAGTACTTC
TRBJ2-1 | TRBD1 | TRBV20-1 | . | CSAWGQGPYNEQFF | TGCAGTGCGTGGGGACAGGGTCCCTACAATGAGCAGTTCTTC
TRBJ2-5 | . | TRBV2 | many | CASSENRDQETQYF | TGTGCCAGCAGTGAAAACAGGGATCAAGAGACCCAGTACTTC
TRBJ1-1 | TRBD1 | TRBV5-1 | many | CASSQSGTVDEAFF | TGCGCCAGCAGCCAATCAGGGACAGTTGATGAAGCTTTCTTT
TRBJ1-1 | . | TRBV20-1 | many | CSARSGSGNTEAFF | TGCAGTGCTCGGAGTGGATCTGGGAACACTGAAGCTTTCTTT
TRBJ1-2 | . | TRBV5-1 | many | CASSWGEYGYTF | TGCGCCAGCAGCTGGGGGGAGTATGGCTACACCTTC
TRBJ2-2 | TRBD1 | TRBV29-1 | many | CSALNPPTGATGELFF | TGCAGCGCCTTGAATCCCCCGACAGGGGCCACCGGGGAGCTGTTTTTT
TRBJ2-7 | TRBD1 | TRBV5-1 | . | CASSPGTVTYEQYF | TGCGCCAGCAGTCCCGGGACAGTTACCTACGAGCAGTACTTC
TRBJ2-2 | . | TRBV4-3 | many | CASSQDQLTRTGELFF | TGCGCCAGCAGCCAAGATCAGTTGACGAGGACCGGGGAGCTGTTTTTT
TRBJ2-1 | TRBD1 | TRBV12-3/TRBV12-4 | many | CASSPSGRGLYNEQFF | TGTGCCAGCAGTCCCTCGGGAAGGGGGCTTTACAATGAGCAGTTCTTC
TRBJ1-2 | . | TRBV7-8 | many | CASSFPGWGVGNYGYTF | TGTGCCAGCAGCTTCCCAGGATGGGGGGTCGGAAACTATGGCTACACCTTC
TRBJ1-2 | . | TRBV12-3/TRBV12-4 | many | CASSPPYAANYGYTF | TGTGCCAGCAGCCCCCCCTACGCGGCTAACTATGGCTACACCTTC
TRBJ1-2 | . | TRBV5-1 | many | CASSLMGGEVSYGYTF | TGCGCCAGCAGCTTGATGGGGGGCGAGGTATCGTATGGCTACACCTTC
TRBJ2-2 | . | TRBV7-9 | few | CASSPLAITGELFF | TGTGCCAGCAGCCCATTGGCAATCACCGGGGAGCTGTTTTTT
TRBJ2-7 | . | TRBV20-1 | many | CSASRGSSSYEQYF | TGCAGTGCTAGTCGCGGAAGCAGCTCCTACGAGCAGTACTTC
TRBJ2-5 | . | TRBV5-1 | many | CASSPGTQETQYF | TGCGCCAGCAGCCCAGGAACACAAGAGACCCAGTACTTC
TRBJ2-3 | TRBD1 | TRBV7-9 | . | CASTFRGLRTDTQYF | TGTGCCAGCACCTTTAGGGGGCTTCGCACAGATACGCAGTATTTT
TRBJ2-2 | . | TRBV5-1 | . | CASSLEARGLGNTGELFF | TGCGCCAGCAGCTTGGAGGCTCGGGGGTTAGGAAACACCGGGGAGCTGTTTTTT
TRBJ2-1 | TRBD2 | TRBV3-1 | . | CASSQDVSKRGLRRNEQFF | TGTGCCAGCAGCCAAGATGTTTCGAAGCGGGGTTTGCGGAGGAATGAGCAGTTCTTC
TRBJ1-5 | . | TRBV5-1 | few | CASSLVPDQGQPQHF | TGCGCCAGCAGCTTGGTTCCAGATCAAGGACAGCCCCAGCATTTT
TRBJ1-5 | . | TRBV27 | many | CASSAGHQPQHF | TGTGCCAGCTCGGCCGGCCATCAGCCCCAGCATTTT
TRBJ2-1 | . | TRBV6-2/TRBV6-3 | many | CASRGTAYNEQFF | TGTGCCAGCAGGGGGACGGCCTACAATGAGCAGTTCTTC
TRBJ1-1 | . | TRBV5-1 | many | CASSLGSLNTEAFF | TGCGCCAGCAGCTTGGGATCTCTTAACACTGAAGCTTTCTTT